The clone carrying this T cell receptor beta chain was seen repeatedly, ten times or more. Its antigen is unidentified. The data originate from a study of early T cells in non-severe SARS-CoV-2 infection. Across the study: The chains were unpaired, and the sequenced material was bulk RNA from unsorted whole blood. The study, taken as a whole, reports: A preference for anti-spike CD8 responses marked VDJdb matching, which missed private and CD4 specificities.

Individually, cDNA molecules had unique molecular identifiers attached to them. One entry per CDR3 protein results from TCRdb running MiXCR on the 5' RACE reads. The sample records about 22,000 distinct CDR3 sequences, more than 3.5% being singletons. There are 17 residues in the CDR3. The V and J ends lost 3 bases and 1 base respectively, with 19 bases between them. Germline V gene sequence: CDR1 GTSNPN, CDR2 SVGIG (reference sequence). V usage is TRBV30 and J usage is TRBJ2-4; TRBD2 might be the D (6 bases). Sequences were obtained from whole blood. This sequence was found in an adult who was a healthcare worker with PCR-confirmed SARS-CoV-2 infection or an uninfected control (not recorded which). CDR3 bases: TGTGCCTGGAGCGGGGGACGGACGGCGGGTGCCAAAAACATTCAGTACTTC. Encoded protein: CAWSGGRTAGAKNIQYF.